Sequencing of this T cell receptor beta chain was carried out in a study of CD8 T cells in Susac syndrome. RNA was extracted with the RNeasy kit, and a quantity of roughly 0.5 to 1 ug was reverse transcribed using random hexamers. In TCRdb, the immunoSEQ multiplex PCR reads were re-called with MiXCR into one record per CDR3 protein. The top ten hold just under 0.095% of the sample, which has 200,000 or so distinct CDR3 sequences, nearly 95% seen once. The CDR3 contains 13 residues. The trim removed 4 bases at V and 8 bases at J, leaving 5 bases unmatched. This chain connects TRBV12-3 or TRBV12-4 to TRBJ1-2; 9 bases line up with TRBD1. The receptor was isolated from a human donor with multiple sclerosis. The sequenced sample consisted of CD4+ T cells from PBMCs. CDR3 DNA: TGTGCCAGCAGTTGGGACAGGGAGAGGGGCTACACCTTC. This encodes CASSWDRERGYTF.